This T cell receptor beta chain was retrieved from a study of T cell responses to AZD1222 COVID-19 vaccine. Looking at the study overall: Pooling was applied to second doses at about 4 or about 12 weeks. Notes on the study in general: Unmutated variant regions are reportedly the target of nearly half of TCRs that are spike-specific. The study identified only five to seven AZD1222 recipients as seropositive at baseline. The sample set comprised mostly white British donors with more females, and clonal diversity was possibly underestimated.

Assay: immunoSEQ multiplex PCR; the TCRdb copy retains only in-frame clones and omits some. The table includes roughly 190,000 clones, roughly 91% detected once. The CDR3 has 14 residues. With V trimmed by 7 bases and J by 2 bases, 4 bases remained unmatched. Germline V gives CDR1 MNHNY, CDR2 SVGAGI (reference sequence). Concerning this clone: The antigen is not known.

This specimen was peripheral blood, taken on day 0 of AZD1222 vaccination. This TCR derives from an adult in good health. The rearrangement uses TRBV6-6 and TRBJ1-5, with 8 bases fitting TRBD1. CDR3 DNA sequence: TGTGCCAGCAAGGACAGGGCTGGCAATCAGCCCCAGCATTTT. It yields the protein CASKDRAGNQPQHF.